This entry lists 20 T cell receptor beta chains sequenced from one sample in a study of cytomegalovirus exposure and HLA in healthy donors (dated by TCRdb to 2017 to 2019). Library method: the immunoSEQ multiplex PCR assay. For the multiplex PCR, a mixture combining 60 forward primers for TCR Vbeta segments and 13 reverse primers for TCR Jbeta segments was used. Sourced from immuneACCESS, this table was stored by TCRdb with only in-frame sequences that have V and J called. A share of the clones is absent; for the studies checked, an unresolved V gene accounts for under half, and the remainder has no known explanation. This sample has around 100,000 clones in its table, and about 70% of those were observed once. Together, the top ten hold over 2.5% of the sample. The sequenced material came from PBMCs. These receptor sequences come from a man in his fifties or sixties in good health and CMV-seropositive.

This clone has just a few counts. CDR3 protein: CASSLASSPTLTYEQYF. The CDR3, as DNA: TGCGCCAGCAGCTTGGCCAGTAGCCCTACACTTACCTACGAGCAGTACTTC. The chain carries TRBV5-1 and TRBJ2-7, with no clear D. Germline V gene sequence: CDR1 SGHRS, CDR2 YFSETQ. The length of the CDR3 is 17 residues. Trimming left V 0 bases short and J 2 bases short, with 18 bases between.

The chain joins TRBV7-2 to TRBJ1-6; TRBD1 aligns across 7 bases. Germline-derived CDR1 and CDR2 are SGHTA and FQGNSA. This CDR3 spans 15 amino acids. Losses at the gene ends were 5 bases for V and 7 bases for J; bases not matched to a gene: 8. In nucleotides, the CDR3 is TGTGCCAGCAGCCCCCCCGGGACAGTCAATTCACCCCTCCACTTT. Protein: CASSPPGTVNSPLHF.

The V call is TRBV5-4, the J call TRBJ2-3, with 12 bases fitting TRBD2. Germline values: CDR1 SGHNT, CDR2 YYREEE (reference sequence). The CDR3 is 16 amino acids. Losses at the gene ends were 4 bases for V and 0 bases for J; bases not matched to a gene: 3. CDR3 region: CASSKGLAGSTDTQYF. CDR3 in DNA: TGTGCCAGCAGCAAAGGACTAGCGGGGAGCACAGATACGCAGTATTTT.

CDR3 residues: CASSQDWGTGSNSPLHF. The CDR3 DNA reads as TGCGCCAGCAGCCAAGATTGGGGGACAGGGTCAAATTCACCCCTCCACTTT. The chain has TRBV4-1 and TRBJ1-6, with 9 positions matching TRBD1. The V gene's germline CDR1 is MGHRA and CDR2 YSYEKL. Losses at the gene ends were 0 bases for V and 7 bases for J; bases not matched to a gene: 7. CDR3 size: 17 residues.

The chain carries TRBV2 and TRBJ1-2; TRBD1 agrees at 9 bases. The CDR3 extends over 12 amino acids. Trimming removed 10 bases from V and 4 bases from J; junction bases left unmatched: 4. The germline V gene encodes CDR1 SNHLY and CDR2 FYNNEI. The CDR3 DNA reads TGTGCCACCGCGACAGGGGGCTATGGCTACACCTTC. As protein: CATATGGYGYTF.

The V call is TRBV6-5, the J call TRBJ1-2; 7 nucleotides match TRBD1. V lost 5 bases and J lost 3; bases outside the gene matches: 3. The CDR3 has 13 amino acids. Germline V gene lookup returns CDR1 MNHEY and CDR2 SVGAGI. CDR3 DNA sequence: TGTGCCAGCAGTATGCAGGGGGACTATGGCTACACCTTC. Translating it yields CASSMQGDYGYTF.

V gene TRBV5-6 combines with J gene TRBJ2-5; maybe TRBD2 (6 bases). V was pared by 7 bases and J by 1 base, with 8 bases between. The CDR3 is 12 residues long. Germline V lookup: CDR1 SGHDT, CDR2 YYEEEE. The CDR3 protein is CASGEAQETQYF. The CDR3 region has the DNA TGTGCCAGCGGGGAGGCCCAAGAGACCCAGTACTTC.

This chain joins TRBV6-5 and TRBJ1-2; 10 bases map to TRBD1. The V gene end was trimmed by 4 bases and the J gene end by 2 bases; junction bases not matched to a gene: 4. This CDR3 has 15 residues. Looked up from germline, CDR1 is MNHEY and CDR2 is SVGAGI. The CDR3: CASSSPDRGNYGYTF. CDR3 coding DNA: TGTGCCAGCAGTTCCCCGGACAGGGGGAACTATGGCTACACCTTC.

For this clone: The same CDR3 can be traced to other DNA sequences in this sample. The chain recombines TRBV7-3 with TRBJ1-1; TRBD1 might be the D (6 bases). This CDR3 contains 14 residues. The V gene's germline CDR1 is SGHTA and CDR2 FQGTGA. V was shortened by 2 bases and J by 2 bases, with 9 bases between the two germline ends. CDR3: CASSLLGGNTEAFF. For the CDR3, the DNA is TGTGCCAGCAGCTTATTAGGGGGTAACACTGAAGCTTTCTTT.

This chain uses TRBV27 with TRBJ1-2; unclear D gene. Germline V gene data show CDR1 as MNHEY and CDR2 as SMNVEV (reference sequence). Between the trimmed V and J ends, which lost 3 bases and 2 bases, there was a span of 7 bases. The CDR3 runs 13 residues. CDR3 coding DNA: TGTGCCAGCAGTTTTAACGGGAACTATGGCTACACCTTC. Translated: CASSFNGNYGYTF.

This rearrangement joins TRBV27 to TRBJ2-3; 10 nucleotides line up with TRBD2. Losses at the gene ends were 6 bases for V and 2 bases for J; bases not matched to a gene: 2. The CDR3 sequence is 14 residues long. Germline V CDR1 and CDR2: MNHEY, SMNVEV (reference sequence). CDR3 region: CASRLAGNTDTQYF. The CDR3 DNA reads TGTGCCAGCAGACTAGCGGGAAACACAGATACGCAGTATTTT.

The J gene is TRBJ1-2, the V gene TRBV4-1; weak D call: TRBD1 (6 bases). In germline, CDR1 is MGHRA, CDR2 YSYEKL. Trimming took off 3 bases at V and 4 bases at J, with 24 bases between the two ends. CDR3 size: 18 residues. The CDR3 DNA reads TGCGCCAGCAGCCATTCCCCGGGGGGAACGGGGGCTCCCTATGGCTACACCTTC. It yields the protein CASSHSPGGTGAPYGYTF.

This clone was seen more than once but under ten times. The gene calls are TRBV19 and TRBJ1-4; possibly TRBD1 for D (6 bases). The CDR3 has 16 amino acids. Germline CDR1 and CDR2: LNHDA and SQIVND (reference sequence). V was trimmed by 5 bases and J by 0 bases, leaving 13 bases between them. Here the CDR3 DNA reads TGTGCCAGTAGTGAGCCAGGGGCTGCAACTAATGAAAAACTGTTTTTT. Its translation is CASSEPGAATNEKLFF.

This clone was counted between two and nine times. The chain is built from TRBV5-1 and TRBJ2-1; no firm D call. Germline V CDR1 and CDR2: SGHRS, YFSETQ. Trimming took 4 bases from V and 4 from J, leaving 6 bases between them. The length of the CDR3 is 12 residues. The CDR3 loop is CASSAAYNEQFF. CDR3 bases: TGCGCCAGCAGCGCGGCATACAATGAGCAGTTCTTC.

The chain is built from TRBV5-1 and TRBJ2-3, with a tentative D call TRBD1 (6 bases). Trimming removed 4 bases at V and 6 bases at J, with 15 bases between. The CDR3 consists of 14 residues. Germline CDR1 reads SGHRS; CDR2 reads YFSETQ. The CDR3 nucleotides are TGCGCCAGCAGCCCTGGGGGCTTTCGGGATACGCAGTATTTT. It codes for CASSPGGFRDTQYF.

The chain couples TRBV10-3 to TRBJ1-4; D gene uncertain. The CDR3 is 17 amino acids. The germline gives CDR1 ENHRY, CDR2 SYGVKD. The V and J ends lost 3 bases and 6 bases respectively, with 20 bases between them. CDR3: CAISDAAGHLGDEKLFF. The CDR3 region has the DNA TGTGCCATCAGTGACGCGGCTGGCCACCTCGGCGATGAAAAACTGTTTTTT.

The chain employs TRBV19 and TRBJ2-3, with 7 bases fitting TRBD2. Germline assignment: CDR1 LNHDA and CDR2 SQIVND (reference sequence). The junction had 5 bases not matched to a gene; V was cut back by 1 base and J by 4 bases. This CDR3 comprises 15 residues. The chain's CDR3 is CASSIGEGGADTQYF. The DNA for the CDR3 is TGTGCCAGTAGTATAGGAGAGGGAGGGGCAGATACGCAGTATTTT. Full variable domain (remainder filled in from reference TRBV19 and TRBJ2-3): DGGITQSPKYLFRKEGQNVTLSCEQNLNHDAMYWYRQDPGQGLRLIYYSQIVNDFQKGDIAEGYSVSREKKESFPLTVTSAQKNPTAFYLCASSIGEGGADTQYFGPGTRLTVL.

There are a few counts of this clone. This chain joins TRBV27 and TRBJ2-7, with a tentative D call TRBD2 (7 bases). Germline values: CDR1 MNHEY, CDR2 SMNVEV (reference sequence). There are 14 residues in the CDR3. V was cut by 2 bases and J by 6 bases, with 14 bases left in between. The chain's CDR3 is CASSLRGAGPEQYF. CDR3 DNA sequence: TGTGCCAGCAGTTTACGGGGGGCTGGTCCCGAGCAGTACTTC.

This sequence joins TRBV7-6 and TRBJ1-1; possibly TRBD1 for D (5 bases). Germline CDR1 reads SGHVS; CDR2 reads FNYEAQ. This CDR3 is built from 14 residues. V lost 4 bases to trimming and J lost 7 bases, with 16 bases between them. Here the CDR3 DNA reads TGTGCCAGCAGCTCCCGGGGAGGGGTTGGTGAAGCTTTCTTT. Its translation: CASSSRGGVGEAFF. Together with reference TRBV7-6 and TRBJ1-1, the CDR3 gives the full variable domain: GAGVSQSPRYKVTKRGQDVALRCDPISGHVSLYWYRQALGQGPEFLTYFNYEAQQDKSGLPNDRFSAERPEGSISTLTIQRTEQRDSAMYRCASSSRGGVGEAFFGQGTRLTVV.

This clone was seen just once. The rearrangement links TRBV29-1 to TRBJ2-3; a weak D match, TRBD2 (5 bases). Germline loops: CDR1 SQVTM, CDR2 ANQGSEA. The CDR3 runs to 12 residues. V lost 7 bases, J lost 4 bases, and 12 bases lay in between. CDR3 bases: TGCAGCGCCGACGCGGGCGCAGATACGCAGTATTTT. Its translation: CSADAGADTQYF.